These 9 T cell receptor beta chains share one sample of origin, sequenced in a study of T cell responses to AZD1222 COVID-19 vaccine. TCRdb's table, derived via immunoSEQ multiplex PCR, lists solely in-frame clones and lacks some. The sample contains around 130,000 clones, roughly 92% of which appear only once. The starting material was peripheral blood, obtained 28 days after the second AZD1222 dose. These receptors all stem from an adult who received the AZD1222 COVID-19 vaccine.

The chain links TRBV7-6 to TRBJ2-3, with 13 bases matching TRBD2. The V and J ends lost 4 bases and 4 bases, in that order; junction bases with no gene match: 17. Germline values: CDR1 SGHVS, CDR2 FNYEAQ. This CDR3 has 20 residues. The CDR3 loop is CASSSRDTSGRADGPDTQYF. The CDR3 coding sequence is TGTGCCAGCAGCTCTAGAGATACTAGCGGGAGGGCCGACGGGCCAGATACGCAGTATTTT.

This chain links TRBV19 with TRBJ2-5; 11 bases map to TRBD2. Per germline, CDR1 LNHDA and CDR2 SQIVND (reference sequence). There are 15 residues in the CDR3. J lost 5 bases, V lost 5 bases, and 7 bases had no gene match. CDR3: CASSFSGGASETQYF. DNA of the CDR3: TGTGCCAGTAGTTTTAGCGGGGGGGCGAGTGAGACCCAGTACTTC.

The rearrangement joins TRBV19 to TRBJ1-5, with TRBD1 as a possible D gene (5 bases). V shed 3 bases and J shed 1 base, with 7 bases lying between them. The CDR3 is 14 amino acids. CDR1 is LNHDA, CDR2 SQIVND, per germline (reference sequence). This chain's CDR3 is CASSIRGSNQPQHF. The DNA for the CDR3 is TGTGCCAGTAGTATCCGGGGGAGCAATCAGCCCCAGCATTTT.

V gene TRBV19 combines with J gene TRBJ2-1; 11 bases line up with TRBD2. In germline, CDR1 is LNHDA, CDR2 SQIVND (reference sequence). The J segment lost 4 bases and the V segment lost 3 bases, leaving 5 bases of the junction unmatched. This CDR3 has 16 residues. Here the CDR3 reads CASSMGLAEQYNEQFF. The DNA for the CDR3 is TGTGCCAGTAGTATGGGACTAGCGGAACAATACAATGAGCAGTTCTTC.

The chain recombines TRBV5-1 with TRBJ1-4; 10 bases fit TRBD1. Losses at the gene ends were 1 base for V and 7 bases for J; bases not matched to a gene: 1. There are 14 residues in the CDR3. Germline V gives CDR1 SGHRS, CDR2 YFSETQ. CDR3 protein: CASSLRDRGEKLFF. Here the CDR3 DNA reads TGCGCCAGCAGCTTGAGGGACAGGGGTGAAAAACTGTTTTTT.

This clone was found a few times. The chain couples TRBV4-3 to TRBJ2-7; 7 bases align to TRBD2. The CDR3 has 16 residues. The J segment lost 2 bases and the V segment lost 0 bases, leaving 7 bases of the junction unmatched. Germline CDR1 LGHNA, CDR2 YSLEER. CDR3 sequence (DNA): TGCGCCAGCAGCCAAGATTCGAGCGGGAACCCCTACGAGCAGTACTTC. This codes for CASSQDSSGNPYEQYF.

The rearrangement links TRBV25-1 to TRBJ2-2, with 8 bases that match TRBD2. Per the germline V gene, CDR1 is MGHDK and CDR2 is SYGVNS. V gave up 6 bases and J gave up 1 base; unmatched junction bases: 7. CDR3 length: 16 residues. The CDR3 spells CASSRAGVGNTGELFF. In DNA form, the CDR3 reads TGTGCCAGCAGCAGAGCGGGGGTTGGGAACACCGGGGAGCTGTTTTTT.

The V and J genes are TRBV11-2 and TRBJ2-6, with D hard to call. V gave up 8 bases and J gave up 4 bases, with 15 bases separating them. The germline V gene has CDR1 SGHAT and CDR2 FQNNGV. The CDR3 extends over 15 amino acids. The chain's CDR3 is CASGNRGPGANVLTF. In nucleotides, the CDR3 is TGTGCCAGCGGAAACAGAGGCCCAGGGGCCAACGTCCTGACTTTC.

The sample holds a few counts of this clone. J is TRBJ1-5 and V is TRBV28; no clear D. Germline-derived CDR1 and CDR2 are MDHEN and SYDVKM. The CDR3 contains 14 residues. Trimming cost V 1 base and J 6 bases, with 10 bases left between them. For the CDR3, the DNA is TGTGCCAGCAGTTTATCCCGGCGAAGTCAGCCCCAGCATTTT. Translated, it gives CASSLSRRSQPQHF.